These T cell receptor beta chains were read from a single sample in a study of response to subunit inactivated influenza vaccine. TCRdb ran MiXCR on the RT-PCR reads and lists one entry per CDR3 protein. The sample holds 490,000 or so distinct CDR3 sequences, about 8% seen once. The source material was PBMCs from blood, sampled less than 30 months after vaccination. These receptors were obtained from a man between 50 and 75 years old who received an inactivated influenza vaccine. The CDR3 runs from the conserved cysteine through the conserved F or W. D genes are given only for firm matches. Size is stated for part of the rows, as once, few or many counts, or as a class when the clone is expanded.

>TRBV2|TRBJ1-4|few|-
CASLKDREKLFF
TGTGCCAGCCTGAAGGATCGAGAAAAACTGTTTTTT
>TRBV27|TRBJ1-5|many|-
CASSLYGTNQPQHF
TGTGCCAGCAGTTTATACGGCACAAATCAGCCCCAGCATTTT
>TRBV9|TRBJ2-1|many|-
CASSGTGGTPLINEQFF
TGTGCCAGCAGCGGGACAGGCGGGACACCCCTAATCAATGAGCAGTTCTTC
>TRBV6-1|TRBJ1-4|many|TRBD1
CASTHNSGQGSELFF
TGTGCCAGCACCCACAACTCGGGACAGGGAAGTGAACTGTTTTTT
>TRBV11-2|TRBJ2-1|many|TRBD1
CASRLRPPGQGINEQFF
TGTGCCAGCAGACTACGTCCCCCGGGACAGGGGATAAATGAGCAGTTCTTC
>TRBV4-2|TRBJ1-3|-|-
CASSPLVDRRNTLYF
TGTGCCAGCAGCCCTCTTGTGGACCGGAGAAACACCCTATATTTT
>TRBV14|TRBJ2-2|-|-
CASSQNSDTGELFF
TGTGCCAGCAGCCAAAACAGCGACACCGGGGAGCTGTTTTTT
>TRBV5-1|TRBJ2-7|many|-
CASSLSGPEDEQYF
TGCGCCAGCAGCTTAAGTGGTCCTGAGGACGAGCAGTACTTC
>TRBV4-2|TRBJ2-2|many|TRBD2
CASRYGTSGGFDTGELFF
TGTGCCAGCAGATACGGGACTAGCGGGGGGTTCGACACCGGGGAGCTGTTTTTT
>TRBV5-1|TRBJ1-2|few|-
CASSLEGHNYGYTF
TGCGCCAGCAGCTTGGAGGGGCATAACTATGGCTACACCTTC
>TRBV4-2|TRBJ2-7|-|-
CASSQWVGGGNEQYF
TGTGCCAGCAGCCAATGGGTCGGAGGGGGTAACGAGCAGTACTTC
>TRBV4-1|TRBJ2-3|few|-
CASSQAPTSTDTQYF
TGCGCCAGCAGCCAAGCGCCTACAAGCACAGATACGCAGTATTTT
>TRBV6-5|TRBJ2-2|-|-
CASSYDWVLVGPGELFF
TGTGCCAGCAGTTACGATTGGGTGCTAGTAGGGCCCGGGGAGCTGTTTTTT
>TRBV20-1|TRBJ1-1|many|-
CSARGSRYTEAFF
TGCAGTGCTAGGGGGAGTAGGTACACTGAAGCTTTCTTT
>TRBV20-1|TRBJ2-2|many|TRBD1
CSARRERDRGVTGELFF
TGCAGTGCCCGGAGAGAAAGAGACAGGGGTGTAACCGGGGAGCTGTTTTTT
>TRBV18|TRBJ2-2|many|TRBD2
CASSPLSTSGTNTGELFF
TGTGCCAGCTCACCACTATCGACTAGCGGGACGAACACCGGGGAGCTGTTTTTT
>TRBV24-1|TRBJ2-1|few|-
CATSEPRQGGNEQFF
TGTGCCACCAGTGAACCTAGACAGGGAGGCAATGAGCAGTTCTTC
>TRBV12-3/TRBV12-4|TRBJ1-5|few|-
CASSQDITTPQHF
TGTGCCAGCAGTCAGGACATCACTACGCCCCAGCATTTT
>TRBV12-3/TRBV12-4|TRBJ1-5|many|-
CASTMKRGNQPQHF
TGTGCCAGCACCATGAAGAGGGGGAATCAGCCCCAGCATTTT
>TRBV20-1|TRBJ2-7|many|-
CSASSDRTNYEQYF
TGCAGTGCTAGCTCCGACAGGACAAATTACGAGCAGTACTTC
>TRBV20-1|TRBJ2-2|few|-
CSAKNGGRAELFF
TGCAGTGCTAAAAATGGGGGGCGCGCGGAGCTGTTTTTT
>TRBV18|TRBJ2-3|few|-
CASSALHPSDTQYF
TGTGCCAGCTCGGCCCTACACCCCTCAGATACGCAGTATTTT
>TRBV7-8|TRBJ2-7|-|TRBD2
CASSKSLPSGDRYEQYF
TGTGCCAGCAGCAAATCTCTGCCAAGCGGGGACCGCTACGAGCAGTACTTC
>TRBV14|TRBJ2-4|many|-
CASSQDSGTIQYF
TGTGCCAGCAGCCAAGATTCGGGGACCATTCAGTACTTC
>TRBV20-1|TRBJ2-5|-|TRBD1
CSARTGPSEETQYF
TGCAGTGCAAGGACAGGCCCGTCGGAGGAGACCCAGTACTTC
>TRBV5-1|TRBJ2-2|-|-
CASSGGTSANTGELFF
TGCGCCAGCAGCGGGGGGACGTCCGCGAACACCGGGGAGCTGTTTTTT
>TRBV29-1|TRBJ2-7|-|TRBD1
CSVLGTGGIYEQYF
TGCAGCGTACTCGGGACAGGGGGTATATACGAGCAGTACTTC
>TRBV28|TRBJ2-3|-|-
CASSFSGTSSTDTQYF
TGTGCCAGCAGTTTTTCGGGGACTTCTAGCACAGATACGCAGTATTTT
>TRBV20-1|TRBJ2-3|-|TRBD2
CSARDPTSGGSSFTDTQYF
TGCAGTGCTAGAGATCCAACTAGCGGGGGCTCTTCATTCACAGATACGCAGTATTTT
>TRBV2|TRBJ1-2|few|-
CASSEYGDYGYTF
TGTGCCAGCAGTGAGTACGGTGACTATGGCTACACCTTC
>TRBV12-3/TRBV12-4|TRBJ1-5|-|-
CASKKGPGGQPQHF
TGTGCCAGCAAGAAAGGACCGGGGGGTCAGCCCCAGCATTTT
>TRBV6-1|TRBJ2-7|many|TRBD1
CASSKQDRVYEQYF
TGTGCCAGCAGTAAGCAGGACAGGGTCTACGAGCAGTACTTC
>TRBV6-5|TRBJ2-3|-|TRBD2
CASSYQRGGRIHTQYF
TGTGCCAGCAGTTATCAGCGGGGGGGGAGAATTCATACGCAGTATTTT
>TRBV20-1|TRBJ2-5|-|-
CSAREVRGGTQYF
TGCAGTGCTAGAGAGGTCAGGGGCGGGACCCAGTACTTC
>TRBV12-3/TRBV12-4|TRBJ2-3|-|-
CASSKRQHTDTQYF
TGTGCCAGCAGCAAGCGACAGCACACAGATACGCAGTATTTT
>TRBV6-6|TRBJ1-3|-|-
CASIQVIGNTIYF
TGTGCCAGCATACAGGTTATCGGAAACACCATATATTTT
>TRBV6-2/TRBV6-3|TRBJ2-1|-|-
CASSYAWGGDNEQFF
TGTGCCAGCAGTTACGCGTGGGGCGGGGACAATGAGCAGTTCTTC
>TRBV6-1|TRBJ1-6|-|-
CASTSPGADSPLHF
TGTGCCAGCACCTCCCCGGGGGCGGATTCACCCCTCCACTTT
>TRBV20-1|TRBJ2-7|-|-
CSVRLQGTTDPGQYF
TGCAGTGTTCGATTACAGGGGACTACGGATCCCGGGCAGTACTTC
>TRBV28|TRBJ2-4|-|-
CASSIWARGDAKNIQYF
TGTGCCAGCAGTATATGGGCCAGGGGTGACGCCAAAAACATTCAGTACTTC
>TRBV13|TRBJ1-2|few|-
CASRWGGPGSYGYTF
TGTGCCAGCAGATGGGGAGGCCCGGGGAGCTATGGCTACACCTTC
>TRBV2|TRBJ1-2|-|-
CASSEGGREGYGYTF
TGTGCCAGCAGTGAAGGCGGCAGGGAAGGGTATGGCTACACCTTC
>TRBV27|TRBJ2-3|-|-
CASTGSLRLTDTQYF
TGTGCCAGCACCGGTAGTTTGCGGCTCACAGATACGCAGTATTTT
>TRBV5-5|TRBJ2-1|many|TRBD2
CASSLSPASGRSDEQFF
TGTGCCAGCAGTCTTTCTCCCGCTAGCGGGAGGAGTGATGAGCAGTTCTTC
>TRBV7-9|TRBJ2-5|-|-
CASSPNQGRETQYF
TGTGCCAGCAGCCCAAATCAGGGTCGGGAGACCCAGTACTTC
>TRBV18|TRBJ2-3|few|TRBD1
CASSPYGTGFHTDTQYF
TGTGCCAGCTCACCATACGGGACAGGGTTCCACACAGATACGCAGTATTTT
>TRBV28|TRBJ2-7|-|-
CASSRVRVPYEQYF
TGTGCCAGCAGTCGGGTCAGGGTCCCCTACGAGCAGTACTTC
>TRBV5-1|TRBJ2-7|-|TRBD1
CASSWTGWDEQYF
TGCGCCAGCAGCTGGACAGGGTGGGACGAGCAGTACTTC
>TRBV29-1|TRBJ1-1|few|-
CSVSGQNTEAFF
TGCAGCGTTTCAGGACAGAACACTGAAGCTTTCTTT
>TRBV4-3|TRBJ2-1|few|TRBD1
CASSQAGTGWGEQFF
TGCGCCAGCAGCCAAGCCGGGACAGGGTGGGGTGAGCAGTTCTTC
>TRBV29-1|TRBJ2-1|many|-
CSVELGGGFNEQFF
TGCAGCGTTGAACTAGGAGGGGGGTTCAATGAGCAGTTCTTC
>TRBV6-2/TRBV6-3|TRBJ2-2|-|-
CASSLDWTGELFF
TGTGCCAGCAGTTTAGACTGGACCGGGGAGCTGTTTTTT
>TRBV7-2|TRBJ2-7|-|TRBD2
CASSRWTSRSYEQYF
TGTGCCAGCAGCCGTTGGACTAGTCGATCCTACGAGCAGTACTTC